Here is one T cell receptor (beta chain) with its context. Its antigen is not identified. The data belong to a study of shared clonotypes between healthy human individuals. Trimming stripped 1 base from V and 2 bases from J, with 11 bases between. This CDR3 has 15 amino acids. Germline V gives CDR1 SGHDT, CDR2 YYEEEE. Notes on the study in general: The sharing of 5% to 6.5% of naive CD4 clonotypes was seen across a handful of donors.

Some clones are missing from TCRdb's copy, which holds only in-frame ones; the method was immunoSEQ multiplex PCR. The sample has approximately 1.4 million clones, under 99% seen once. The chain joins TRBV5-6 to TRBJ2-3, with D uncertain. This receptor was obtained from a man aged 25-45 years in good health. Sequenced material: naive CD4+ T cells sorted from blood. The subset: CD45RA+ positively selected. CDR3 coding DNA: TGTGCCAGCAGCTTGTATTTCCCGGCCACAGATACGCAGTATTTT. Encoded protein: CASSLYFPATDTQYF.